These 6 T cell receptor beta chains share one sample of origin, sequenced in a study of cytomegalovirus exposure and HLA in healthy donors. Use of 60 Vbeta and 13 Jbeta primers characterized the PCR. Clones were sequenced by immunoSEQ multiplex PCR, and TCRdb holds only the in-frame ones, with some missing. The profile shows tens of thousands of clones, over 75% of them singletons. Material for sequencing was PBMCs. These receptors were collected from a girl aged 2 to 9 in good health and CMV-seropositive.

The chain joins TRBV27 to TRBJ2-2; unclear D gene. The CDR3 covers 12 residues. With 5 bases removed from V and 4 bases from J, the gap between germline ends came to 5 bases. Germline CDR1 MNHEY, CDR2 SMNVEV (reference sequence). CDR3 amino acids: CASSLPTGELFF. The CDR3 DNA reads as TGTGCCAGCAGTCTCCCCACCGGGGAGCTGTTTTTT.

V gene TRBV5-1 combines with J gene TRBJ2-3; no clear D. Trimming stripped 2 bases from V and 0 bases from J, with 7 bases between. The CDR3 length is 14 residues. The germline CDR1 and CDR2 sequences are SGHRS and YFSETQ. CDR3 sequence (DNA): TGCGCCAGCAGCTTAGGAGATAGCACAGATACGCAGTATTTT. It codes for CASSLGDSTDTQYF.

V and J are TRBV6-1 and TRBJ2-2, with 7 bases fitting TRBD2. CDR1 MNHNS and CDR2 SASEGT come from the germline V gene. V was clipped by 2 bases and J by 7 bases; unmatched bases: 4. The CDR3 loop spans 14 amino acids. The chain's CDR3 is CASSENWEGGELFF. The CDR3 DNA sequence: TGTGCCAGCAGTGAAAATTGGGAGGGCGGGGAGCTGTTTTTT.

This CDR3 is CASSLAGGGAGANVLTF. The CDR3 nucleotides are TGCGCCAGCAGCTTGGCCGGAGGAGGGGCTGGGGCCAACGTCCTGACTTTC. The V and J genes are TRBV5-1 and TRBJ2-6; a weak D match, TRBD2 (6 bases). Germline CDR1 is SGHRS and CDR2 is YFSETQ. There are 17 residues in the CDR3. The ends were cut back, 0 bases at V and 2 bases at J, with 12 bases in the middle.

This chain connects TRBV30 to TRBJ1-5; D remains unclear. CDR1 and CDR2 from the germline V gene are GTSNPN and SVGIG (reference sequence). The germline V and J ends were trimmed by 2 bases and 5 bases, with 10 bases remaining between them. The CDR3 is 13 amino acids. The CDR3 nucleotides are TGTGCCTGGAGTCTAAACGGTGATCAGCCCCAGCATTTT. This encodes CAWSLNGDQPQHF.

The rearrangement joins TRBV6-4 to TRBJ1-5; D perhaps matches TRBD1 (6 bases). CDR1 and CDR2 (germline): MRHNA, SNTAGT. CDR3 size: 13 residues. V gave up 5 bases and J gave up 6 bases, with 11 bases separating them. CDR3 region: CASSQGFGQPQHF. The CDR3 nucleotides are TGTGCCAGCAGTCAGGGGTTTGGTCAGCCCCAGCATTTT.